These 8 T cell receptor beta chains were sequenced from one sample in a study of T cell clonality in common variable immunodeficiency. Sequenced by immunoSEQ multiplex PCR; TCRdb stores in-frame clones only, minus some. The sample yields 45,000 to 55,000 clones, without any singletons. The sequenced material came from peripheral blood mononuclear cells. The receptors here all came from a person aged 18 to 75 in good health.

This clone was recorded a few times. The CDR3 end is not reached by the read, which stops 3 residues before it; the germline J gene fills it in. The rearrangement links TRBV11-3 to TRBJ2-7; 7 bases match TRBD1. From germline, CDR1 is SGHNT and CDR2 YENEEA. This CDR3 has 14 residues. The V and J ends lost 5 bases and 3 bases, in that order; junction bases with no gene match: 7. Incomplete CDR3 DNA: TGTGCCAGCAGCCTTCGACAGGGCTTCTACGAG. Protein sequence: CASSLRQGFYE. The entire CDR3 reads CASSLRQGFYEQYF.

This clone was seen ten or more times. Coverage ceases 3 residues before the CDR3 finishes, and the germline J gene fills in the end. This sequence joins TRBV7-2 and TRBJ2-5; 7 bases line up with TRBD1. The CDR3 has 14 amino acids. Germline V gives CDR1 SGHTA, CDR2 FQGNSA. Losses at the gene ends were 4 bases for V and 5 bases for J; bases not matched to a gene: 7. This chain's CDR3 is CASSSDRAAETQYF. The CDR3 DNA, read in part, is TGTGCCAGCAGCTCTGACAGGGCGGCGGAGACC.

This clone was observed many times. The read finishes 3 residues shy of the CDR3 end, and the germline J gene is used to complete it. This chain links TRBV19 with TRBJ2-6; TRBD1 matches at 8 bases. The CDR3 consists of 16 residues. CDR1 and CDR2 (germline): LNHDA, SQIVND (reference sequence). V lost 7 bases and J lost 1; bases outside the gene matches: 6. CDR3 in amino acids: CASMAGQASGANVLTF. Incomplete CDR3 DNA: TGTGCCAGTATGGCGGGACAGGCTTCTGGGGCCAACGTC.

This clone was seen many times. The sequenced fragment ends 3 residues before the CDR3 boundary, so the rest is inferred from the germline J gene. The chain couples TRBV19 to TRBJ1-1; possible D gene TRBD1, 5 bases. The CDR3 has 13 residues. Germline V lookup: CDR1 LNHDA, CDR2 SQIVND (reference sequence). Trimming took off 6 bases at V and 3 bases at J, with 11 bases between the two ends. The CDR3 bases that were read are TGTGCCAGTAGCGTCGGACAAGACACTGAA. This gives the protein CASSVGQDTE. Given in full, the CDR3 is CASSVGQDTEAFF.

This clone was counted ten times or more. Coverage ceases 3 residues before the CDR3 finishes, and the germline J gene fills in the end. This chain joins TRBV10-3 and TRBJ2-3; possibly TRBD2 for D (5 bases). This CDR3 comprises 15 residues. Germline V gene data show CDR1 as ENHRY and CDR2 as SYGVKD. Between the trimmed V and J ends, which lost 3 bases and 3 bases, there was a span of 13 bases. CDR3 in amino acids: CAISDVGSETDTQYF. CDR3 DNA, as far as it was read: TGTGCCATCAGTGACGTCGGTAGCGAGACAGATACG.

This clone was seen many times. The read terminates 3 residues ahead of where the CDR3 ends, so the germline J gene completes it. The rearrangement uses TRBV19 and TRBJ2-1, with D perhaps TRBD2 (5 bases). V was trimmed by 7 bases and J by 1 base, leaving 11 bases between them. The CDR3 runs 14 residues. In germline, CDR1 is LNHDA, CDR2 SQIVND (reference sequence). The sequenced part of the CDR3 DNA is TGTGCCAGTACCCCTAGCTTATCCTACAATGAG. It yields the protein CASTPSLSYNE. The complete CDR3 protein is CASTPSLSYNEQFF.

This clone was picked up many times. The read ends 3 residues shy of where the CDR3 ends; the end is completed using the germline J gene. This chain uses TRBV7-6 with TRBJ2-7; perhaps D is TRBD1 or TRBD2 (6 bases each). Trimming removed 5 bases from V and 3 bases from J, with 11 bases in between. This CDR3 region has 13 residues. Germline assignment: CDR1 SGHVS and CDR2 FNYEAQ. CDR3 loop: CASSPRDNYEQYF. CDR3 bases read: TGTGCCAGCAGCCCGCGGGACAACTACGAG.

This clone has a count of ten or more. Sequencing ends 3 residues short of the CDR3 end; the germline J gene provides the rest. The chain carries TRBV5-1 and TRBJ1-1; tentative D call: TRBD1 (5 bases). This CDR3 spans 13 amino acids. Germline V gene sequence: CDR1 SGHRS, CDR2 YFSETQ. V lost 4 bases to trimming and J lost 4 bases, with 11 bases between them. CDR3 protein: CASSLQGGTEAFF. The CDR3 bases that were read are TGCGCCAGCAGCCTCCAGGGAGGCACTGAA.